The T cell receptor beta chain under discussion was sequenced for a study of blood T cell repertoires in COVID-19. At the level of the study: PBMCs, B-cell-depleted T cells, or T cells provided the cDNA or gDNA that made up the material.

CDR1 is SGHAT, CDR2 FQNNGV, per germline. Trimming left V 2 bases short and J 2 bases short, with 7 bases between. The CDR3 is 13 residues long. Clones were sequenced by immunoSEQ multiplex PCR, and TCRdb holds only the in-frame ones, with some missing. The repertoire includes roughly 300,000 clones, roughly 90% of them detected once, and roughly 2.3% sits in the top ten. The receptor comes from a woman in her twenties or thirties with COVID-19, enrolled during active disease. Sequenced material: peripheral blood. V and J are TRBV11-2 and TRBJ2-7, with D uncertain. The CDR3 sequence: CASSLYSTYEQYF. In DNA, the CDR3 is TGTGCCAGCAGCTTATACTCGACCTACGAGCAGTACTTC.